This T cell receptor (beta chain) was obtained from a study of T cell responses to AZD1222 COVID-19 vaccine. J was trimmed by 4 bases and V by 7 bases; bases with no gene match: 10. This CDR3 has 14 amino acids. Germline lookup yields CDR1 SGDLS and CDR2 YYNGEE. Sequencing was performed with immunoSEQ multiplex PCR; in TCRdb, only in-frame clones are kept and a portion is missing. The profile shows about 150,000 clones, around 92% of them singletons. This sample comprised peripheral blood, obtained on day 0 of AZD1222 vaccination. J is TRBJ1-2 and V is TRBV9; 7 positions match TRBD1. This receptor was taken from an adult in good health. CDR3: CASSRDSSIYGYTF. The DNA for the CDR3 is TGTGCCAGCTCGAGGGACAGCAGCATCTATGGCTACACCTTC.